This T cell receptor beta chain was sequenced for a study of a mutant IDH1 vaccine in newly diagnosed glioma. Study as a whole: Treated patients showed a male proportion of approximately 62%, a female proportion of about 40%, and a mean age of approximately 40 years. The therapy given earlier, which was standard therapy, consisted of radiotherapy, temozolomide, or both, and most of the patients received both. It was at week 35 that visit V12 occurred, and at week 47 that visit V13 did.

TCRdb's table, derived via immunoSEQ multiplex PCR, lists solely in-frame clones and lacks some. The repertoire includes tens of thousands of clones, roughly 80% of them detected once, and about 4% sits in the top ten. Stated time point: week 47, end of study. Vaccination used 300 ug of mutant IDH1 20-mer peptide per dose, with topical imiquimod. For this clone: Its antigen is undetermined.

This material consisted of PBMCs, taken from a glioma patient whose treatment included an IDH1 peptide vaccine. The origin of this receptor is a man aged 40-49 years with glioma. Some clones in this sample may be carry-over from other donors' samples.

CDR3 DNA sequence: TGCGCCAGCAGCAGACCGGACAGGGGGAACACTGAAGCTTTCTTT. Protein: CASSRPDRGNTEAFF. This rearrangement joins TRBV5-1 to TRBJ1-1; 9 positions agree with TRBD1. V lost 4 bases, J lost 1 base, and 5 bases stayed unmatched. This CDR3 is 15 amino acids long. Germline V gene data show CDR1 as SGHRS and CDR2 as YFSETQ.